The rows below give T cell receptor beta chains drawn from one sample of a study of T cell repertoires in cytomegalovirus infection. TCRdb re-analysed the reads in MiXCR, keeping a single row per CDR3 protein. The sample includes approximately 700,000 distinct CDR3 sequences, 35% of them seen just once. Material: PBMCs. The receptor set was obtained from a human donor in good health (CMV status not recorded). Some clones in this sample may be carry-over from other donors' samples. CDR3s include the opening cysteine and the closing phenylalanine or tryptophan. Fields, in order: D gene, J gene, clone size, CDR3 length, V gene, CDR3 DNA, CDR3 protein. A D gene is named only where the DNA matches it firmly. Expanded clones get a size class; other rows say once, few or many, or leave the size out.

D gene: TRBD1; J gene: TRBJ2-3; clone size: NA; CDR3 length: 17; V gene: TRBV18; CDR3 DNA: TGTGCCAGCTCCCCAGTGTATGGGACAGGGGGTACAGATACGCAGTATTTT; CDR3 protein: CASSPVYGTGGTDTQYF
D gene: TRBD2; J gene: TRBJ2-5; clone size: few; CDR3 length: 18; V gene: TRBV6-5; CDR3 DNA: TGTGCCAGCAGTTACTGGCTCGGGGGGGGACAAGAAGAAGAGACCCAGTACTTC; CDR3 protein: CASSYWLGGGQEEETQYF
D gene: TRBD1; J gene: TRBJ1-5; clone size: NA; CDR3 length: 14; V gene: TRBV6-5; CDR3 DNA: TGTGCCAGCAGTACGGACAGGGGGCGTCAGCCCCAGCATTTT; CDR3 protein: CASSTDRGRQPQHF
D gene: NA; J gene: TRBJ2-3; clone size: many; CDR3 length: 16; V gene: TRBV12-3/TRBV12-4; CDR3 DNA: TGTGCCAGCAGTTTAGCGCCCGGAGGGGGCACAGATACGCAGTATTTT; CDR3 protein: CASSLAPGGGTDTQYF
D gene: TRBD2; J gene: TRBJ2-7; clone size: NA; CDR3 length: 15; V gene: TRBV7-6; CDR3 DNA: TGTGCCAGCAGCATGACTAGCGGGGGGTCCTACGAGCAGTACTTC; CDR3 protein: CASSMTSGGSYEQYF
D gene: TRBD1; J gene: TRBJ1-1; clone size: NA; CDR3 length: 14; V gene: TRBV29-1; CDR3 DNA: TGCAGCGTTGAGACAGGGTGGATGAACACTGAAGCTTTCTTT; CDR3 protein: CSVETGWMNTEAFF
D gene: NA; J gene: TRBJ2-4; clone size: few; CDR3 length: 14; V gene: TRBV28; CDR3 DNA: TGTGCCAGCAGCTCATCGGGGGTGGGTCACATTCAGTACTTC; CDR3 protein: CASSSSGVGHIQYF
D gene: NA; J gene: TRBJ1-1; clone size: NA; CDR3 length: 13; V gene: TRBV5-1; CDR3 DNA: TGCGCCAGCAGCAACACCCCGACAGACGAAGCTTTCTTT; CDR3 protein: CASSNTPTDEAFF
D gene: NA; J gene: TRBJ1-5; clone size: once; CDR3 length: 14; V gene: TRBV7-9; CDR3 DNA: TGTGCCAGCAGCCCTAGCCTGGGATCTCAGCCCCAGCATTTT; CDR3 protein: CASSPSLGSQPQHF
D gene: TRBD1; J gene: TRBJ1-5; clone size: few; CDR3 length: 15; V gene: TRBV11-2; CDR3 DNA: TGTGCCAGCAGCACCGGGACAGCAAGAAATCAGCCCCAGCATTTT; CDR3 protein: CASSTGTARNQPQHF
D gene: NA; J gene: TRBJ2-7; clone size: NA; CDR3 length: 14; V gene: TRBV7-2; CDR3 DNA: TGTGCCAGCAGTTTTCAAAGGGTGGCCTACGAGCAGTACTTC; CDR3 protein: CASSFQRVAYEQYF
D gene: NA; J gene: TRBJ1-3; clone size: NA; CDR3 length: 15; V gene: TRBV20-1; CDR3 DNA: TGCAGTGCGGAACAGGGACACAGCTCTGGAAACACCATATATTTT; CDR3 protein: CSAEQGHSSGNTIYF
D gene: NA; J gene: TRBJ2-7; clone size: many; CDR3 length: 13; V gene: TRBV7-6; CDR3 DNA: TGTGCCAGCAGCTCGGGGGTTTCGGACGAGCAGTACTTC; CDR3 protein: CASSSGVSDEQYF
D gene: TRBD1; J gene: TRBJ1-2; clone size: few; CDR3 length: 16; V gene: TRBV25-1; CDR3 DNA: TGTGCCAGCAGTGAGGGGGACAGACAGACTAGATATGGCTACACCTTC; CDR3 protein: CASSEGDRQTRYGYTF
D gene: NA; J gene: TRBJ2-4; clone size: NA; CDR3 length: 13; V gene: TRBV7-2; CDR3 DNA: TGTGCCAGCAGCTTAAGTAGCGAAAACATTCAGTACTTC; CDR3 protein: CASSLSSENIQYF
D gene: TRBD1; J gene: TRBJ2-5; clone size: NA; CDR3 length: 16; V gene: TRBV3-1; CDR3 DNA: TGTGCCAGCAGCTACTCCGGGACAGGGGTCGGGGAGACCCAGTACTTC; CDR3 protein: CASSYSGTGVGETQYF
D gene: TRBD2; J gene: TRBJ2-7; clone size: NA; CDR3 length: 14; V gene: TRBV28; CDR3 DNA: TGTGCCAGCACCCTGGGAGGGAACCCCTACGAGCAGTACTTC; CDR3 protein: CASTLGGNPYEQYF
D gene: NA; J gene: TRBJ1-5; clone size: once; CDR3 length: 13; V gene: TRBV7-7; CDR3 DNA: TGTGCTAGCGGCGAGGACATTAATCAGCCCCAGCATTTT; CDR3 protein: CASGEDINQPQHF
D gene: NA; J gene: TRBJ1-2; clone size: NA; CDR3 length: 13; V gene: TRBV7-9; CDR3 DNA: TGTGCCAGTCCGAAGTTGGGGGGCCAGGGCTACACCTTC; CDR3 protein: CASPKLGGQGYTF
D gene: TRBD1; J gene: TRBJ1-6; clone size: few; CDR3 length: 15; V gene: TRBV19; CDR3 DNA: TGTGCCAGTAGCGGACCCGGGACAGGGGGTACACCCCTCCACTTT; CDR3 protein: CASSGPGTGGTPLHF
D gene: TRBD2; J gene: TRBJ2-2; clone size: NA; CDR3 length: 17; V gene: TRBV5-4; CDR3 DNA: TGTGCCAGCAGCTCAGGACTAGCGGGCGTCGGCACCGGGGAGCTGTTTTTT; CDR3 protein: CASSSGLAGVGTGELFF
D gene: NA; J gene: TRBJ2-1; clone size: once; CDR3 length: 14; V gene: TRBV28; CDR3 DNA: TGTGCCAGCACTCCCCCAGGGGACTACAATGAGCAGTTCTTC; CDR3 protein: CASTPPGDYNEQFF
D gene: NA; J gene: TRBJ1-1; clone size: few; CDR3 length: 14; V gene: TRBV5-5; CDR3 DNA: TGTGCCAGCAGCTTGACTCCAGCAAACACTGAAGCTTTCTTT; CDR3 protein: CASSLTPANTEAFF
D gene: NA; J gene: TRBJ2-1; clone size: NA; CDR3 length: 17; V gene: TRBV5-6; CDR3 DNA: TGTGCCAGCAGCTTCAGGGGTACATGGAACTCCTACAATGAGCAGTTCTTC; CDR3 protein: CASSFRGTWNSYNEQFF
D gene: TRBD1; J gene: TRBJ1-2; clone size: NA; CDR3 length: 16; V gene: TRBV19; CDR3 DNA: TGTGCCAGTAGTATTGACGACAGGGAAGTAACCTATGGCTACACCTTC; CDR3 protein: CASSIDDREVTYGYTF
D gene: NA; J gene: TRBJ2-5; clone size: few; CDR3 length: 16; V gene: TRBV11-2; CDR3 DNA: TGTGCCAGCAGCTTAAGGGCACAGGGTATCGCGGAGACCCAGTACTTC; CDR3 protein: CASSLRAQGIAETQYF
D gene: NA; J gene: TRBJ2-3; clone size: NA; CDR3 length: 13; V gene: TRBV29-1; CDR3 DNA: TGCAGCGTTGAACAGGCGTGGACAGATACGCAGTATTTT; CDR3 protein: CSVEQAWTDTQYF
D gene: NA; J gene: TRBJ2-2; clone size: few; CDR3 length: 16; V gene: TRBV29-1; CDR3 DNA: TGCAGCGTCGACTTAGGACAGTTAGCGAACACCGGGGAGCTGTTTTTT; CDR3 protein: CSVDLGQLANTGELFF
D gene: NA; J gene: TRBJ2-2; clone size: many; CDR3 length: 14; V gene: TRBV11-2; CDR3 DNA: TGTGCCAGCAGCTTAGAGATCAACACCGGGGAGCTGTTTTTT; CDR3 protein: CASSLEINTGELFF
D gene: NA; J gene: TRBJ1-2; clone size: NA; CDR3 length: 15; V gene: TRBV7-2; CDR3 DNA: TGTGCCAGCAGCTTAGTTCAGGGGTCTGGCTATGGCTACACCTTC; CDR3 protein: CASSLVQGSGYGYTF
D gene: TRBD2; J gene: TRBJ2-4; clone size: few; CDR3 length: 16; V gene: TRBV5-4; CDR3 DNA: TGTGCCAGCAGCTTGGCGGGGGGATCAGGCAAAAACATTCAGTACTTC; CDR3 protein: CASSLAGGSGKNIQYF
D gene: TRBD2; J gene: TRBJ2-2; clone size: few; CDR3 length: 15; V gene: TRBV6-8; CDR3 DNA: TGTGCCAGCAGTTACGGTCTAGCGGGAGGTGGGGAGCTGTTTTTT; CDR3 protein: CASSYGLAGGGELFF
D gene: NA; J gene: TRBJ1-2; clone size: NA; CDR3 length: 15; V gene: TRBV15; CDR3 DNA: TGTGCCACCAGCAGAGAGGGGGGTAGAGACTATGGCTACACCTTC; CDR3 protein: CATSREGGRDYGYTF
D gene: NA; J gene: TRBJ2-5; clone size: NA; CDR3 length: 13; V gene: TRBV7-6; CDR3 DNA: TGTGCTAGCAGCCGAAACTTGGGAGAGACCAAGTACTTC; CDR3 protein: CASSRNLGETKYF
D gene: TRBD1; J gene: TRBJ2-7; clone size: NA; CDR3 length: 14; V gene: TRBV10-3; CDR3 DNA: TGTGCCATCAGTGAGACAGGGGGTGCCTACGAGCAGTACTTC; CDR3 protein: CAISETGGAYEQYF
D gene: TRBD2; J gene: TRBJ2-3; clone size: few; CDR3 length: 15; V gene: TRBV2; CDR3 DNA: TGTGCCAGCAGTTCTAGCGGGAGAGGTTCAGATACGCAGTATTTT; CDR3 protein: CASSSSGRGSDTQYF
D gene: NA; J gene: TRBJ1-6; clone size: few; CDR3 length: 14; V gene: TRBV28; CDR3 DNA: TGTGCCAGCAGTTTAGCGGGGTTGGATTCACCCCTCCACTTT; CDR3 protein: CASSLAGLDSPLHF
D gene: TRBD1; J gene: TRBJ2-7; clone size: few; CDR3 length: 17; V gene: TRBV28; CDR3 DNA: TGTGCCAGCAGTTCCGTACAGACAGGGATTGGCTCCTACGAGCAGTACTTC; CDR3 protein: CASSSVQTGIGSYEQYF
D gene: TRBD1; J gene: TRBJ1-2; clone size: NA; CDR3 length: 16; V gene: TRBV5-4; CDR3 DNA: TGTGCCAGCAGCTCGGTACCCGGGACAGCCCGAGAGGGCTACACCTTC; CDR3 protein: CASSSVPGTAREGYTF
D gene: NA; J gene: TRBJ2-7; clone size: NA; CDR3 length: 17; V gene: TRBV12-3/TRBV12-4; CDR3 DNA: TGTGCCAGCAGTCCTGTCGGCTTTACAGGTAGAACCTACGAGCAGTACTTC; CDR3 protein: CASSPVGFTGRTYEQYF
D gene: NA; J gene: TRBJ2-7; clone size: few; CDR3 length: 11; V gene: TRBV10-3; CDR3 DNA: TGTGCCATCAGTGAGTTGAGGGAGCAGTACTTC; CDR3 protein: CAISELREQYF
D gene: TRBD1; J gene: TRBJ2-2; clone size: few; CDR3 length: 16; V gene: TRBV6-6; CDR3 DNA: TGTGCCATCAGATCCTCCGGGACAGGGTCTCACGGGGAGCTGTTTTTT; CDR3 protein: CAIRSSGTGSHGELFF
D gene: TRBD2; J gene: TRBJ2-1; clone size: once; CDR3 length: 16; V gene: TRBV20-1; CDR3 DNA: TGCAGTGCTAGTTCTCCTACTAGCGGGCTTTCCAATGAGCAGTTCTTC; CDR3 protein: CSASSPTSGLSNEQFF
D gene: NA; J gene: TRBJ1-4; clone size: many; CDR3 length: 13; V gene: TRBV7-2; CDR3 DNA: TGTGCCGGGGGGGGGGCAACTAATGAAAAACTGTTTTTT; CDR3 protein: CAGGGATNEKLFF
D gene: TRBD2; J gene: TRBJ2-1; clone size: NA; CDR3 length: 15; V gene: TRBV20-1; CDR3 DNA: TGCAGTGCAAACCCGGGACTAGCGGGAGGGGGTGAGCAGTTCTTC; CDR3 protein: CSANPGLAGGGEQFF
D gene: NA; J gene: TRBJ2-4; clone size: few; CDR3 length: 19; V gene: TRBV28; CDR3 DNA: TGTGCCAGCAGTTTATATAACAATCAACCCACGATAGCCAAAAACATTCAGTACTTC; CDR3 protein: CASSLYNNQPTIAKNIQYF
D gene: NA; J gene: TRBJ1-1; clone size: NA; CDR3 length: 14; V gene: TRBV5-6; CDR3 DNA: TGTGCCAGCAGCTTGCCGCCGGGTGACACTGAAGCTTTCTTT; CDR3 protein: CASSLPPGDTEAFF
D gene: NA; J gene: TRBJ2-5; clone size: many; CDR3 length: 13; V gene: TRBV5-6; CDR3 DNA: TGTGCCAGCAGACCGGACTACCAAGAGACCCAGTACTTC; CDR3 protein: CASRPDYQETQYF
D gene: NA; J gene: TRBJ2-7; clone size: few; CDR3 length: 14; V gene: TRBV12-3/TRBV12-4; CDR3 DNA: TGTGCCAGCAGTTTAGGGACATCAGCCTACGAGCAGTACTTC; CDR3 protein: CASSLGTSAYEQYF
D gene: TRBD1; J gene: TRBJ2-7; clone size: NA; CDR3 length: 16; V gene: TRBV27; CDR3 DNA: TGTGCCAGCAGTTCAAAAGGGGGGACAGGATCCTACGAGCAGTACTTC; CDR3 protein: CASSSKGGTGSYEQYF
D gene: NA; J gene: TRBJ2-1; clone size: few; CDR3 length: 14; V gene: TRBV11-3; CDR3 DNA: TGTGCCAGCAGCTTAGGGTCCCACGTAGCCCAGCAGTTCTTC; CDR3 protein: CASSLGSHVAQQFF
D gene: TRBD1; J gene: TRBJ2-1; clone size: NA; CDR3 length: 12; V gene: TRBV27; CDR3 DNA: TGTGCCAGCAGAACGCCCGGACAGGGTAATTTCTTC; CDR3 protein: CASRTPGQGNFF
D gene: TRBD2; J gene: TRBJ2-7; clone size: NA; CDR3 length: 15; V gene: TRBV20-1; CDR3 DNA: TGCAGTGCTAGAGACCTACTAGCGCCCTTTAGGGAGCAGTACTTC; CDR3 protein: CSARDLLAPFREQYF
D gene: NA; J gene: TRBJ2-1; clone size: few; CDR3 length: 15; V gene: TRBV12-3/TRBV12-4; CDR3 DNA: TGTGCCAGCAGTCCCTTTGGGACACCGGGGAATGAGCAGTTCTTC; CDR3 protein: CASSPFGTPGNEQFF